This TCR beta chain was captured by sequencing in a study of blood T cell repertoires in COVID-19. This clone was recorded only once. The CDR3 runs 15 residues. V lost 3 bases and J lost 2; bases outside the gene matches: 3. Germline CDR1 is MNHEY and CDR2 is SMNVEV (reference sequence). Libraries were prepared by immunoSEQ multiplex PCR; TCRdb keeps only in-frame clonotypes and omits some of them. Among 30,000 to 35,000 clones listed, roughly 90% were seen once. This receptor was identified in a woman between 40 and 50 years old with active or convalescent COVID-19. Sequenced sample: peripheral blood. This rearrangement joins TRBV27 to TRBJ2-1; 8 bases are shared with TRBD2. The CDR3 nucleotides are TGTGCCAGCAGTTTGATGACTAGCGCCTACAATGAGCAGTTCTTC. This codes for CASSLMTSAYNEQFF.